These 27 T cell receptor beta chains originate from one sample sequenced in a study of blood T cell repertoires in COVID-19 (dated by TCRdb to 2020 to 2021). The library was prepared using the immunoSEQ multiplex PCR assay. In TCRdb, the immuneACCESS table is reduced to in-frame sequences with V and J assigned. These tables do not hold every clone; where another copy was compared, an unresolved V gene accounts for under half, and the others remain unexplained. For this sample there are 60,000 to 75,000 clones; roughly 84% appear just once. The ten largest clonotypes hold 5.5% of the sample. Source material: peripheral blood. The receptors originated from a woman between 70 and 85 years old with acute or convalescent COVID-19.

The V call is TRBV28, the J call TRBJ2-7; D is perhaps TRBD1 (5 bases). The CDR3 length is 15 residues. Germline V CDR1 and CDR2: MDHEN, SYDVKM. Trimming took 4 bases from V and 0 from J, leaving 13 bases between them. The CDR3 DNA reads TGTGCCAGCAGTTCTGTAGGGGTTAGCTCCTACGAGCAGTACTTC. This translates into CASSSVGVSSYEQYF.

The chain combines TRBV6-7 with TRBJ2-6; possible D gene TRBD2, 5 bases. TRBV6-7 is labeled an ORF, and its function is uncertain. This CDR3 is 18 amino acids long. Trimming removed 7 bases from V and 5 bases from J, with 24 bases in between. Written as DNA, the CDR3 is TGTGCCAGCATATTGATTAGCGTATTTCAAAGTCGGGCCAACGTCCTGACTTTC. Protein product: CASILISVFQSRANVLTF.

The gene calls are TRBV3-1 (or the pseudogene TRBV3-2) and TRBJ2-5, with TRBD1 matching 8 bases. V gave up 5 bases and J gave up 1 base; unmatched junction bases: 3. The CDR3 has 14 amino acids. Germline V gene lookup returns CDR1 LGHDT and CDR2 YNNKEL (reference sequence). CDR3 DNA: TGTGCCAGCAGCTCCGGACAGGGCCAAGAGACCCAGTACTTC. Translated: CASSSGQGQETQYF.

The CDR3 DNA follows: TGTGCCAGCAGCTTAGCGGGGACAGGGATCGAAAAACTGTTTTTT. Its translation is CASSLAGTGIEKLFF. The gene calls are TRBV7-9 and TRBJ1-4; 9 bases are shared with TRBD1. The CDR3 runs to 15 residues. The V gene end was trimmed by 0 bases and the J gene end by 8 bases; junction bases not matched to a gene: 4. The germline CDR1 and CDR2 sequences are SEHNR and FQNEAQ (reference sequence).

The CDR3 region is CASSTFWGQPNQPQHF. The CDR3 DNA reads as TGTGCCAGTAGTACCTTCTGGGGACAGCCCAATCAGCCCCAGCATTTT. The chain employs TRBV19 and TRBJ1-5; 7 nucleotides line up with TRBD1. The length of the CDR3 is 16 residues. CDR1 and CDR2 from the germline V gene are LNHDA and SQIVND (reference sequence). V lost 4 bases and J lost 3; bases outside the gene matches: 9.

The V gene is TRBV7-2, the J gene TRBJ1-4; unclear D gene. The CDR3 contains 15 residues. V was cut by 1 base and J by 7 bases, with 13 bases left in between. Germline V gene lookup returns CDR1 SGHTA and CDR2 FQGNSA. Here the CDR3 reads CASSLVHGSGEKLFF. The CDR3 DNA reads as TGTGCCAGCAGCTTAGTACACGGGTCCGGTGAAAAACTGTTTTTT.

This chain joins TRBV5-6 and TRBJ2-2; 10 positions agree with TRBD1. V gave up 2 bases and J gave up 5 bases; unmatched junction bases: 3. The germline V gene has CDR1 SGHDT and CDR2 YYEEEE. The CDR3 totals 15 residues. CDR3 coding DNA: TGTGCCAGCAGCTTAAGACAGGGGGCTACCGGGGAGCTGTTTTTT. Its protein is CASSLRQGATGELFF.

To note about this clone: This may stem from a read error, because a much larger clone lies one nucleotide away. The sample carries other DNA sequences with the same CDR3. The chain uses TRBV12-3 or TRBV12-4 and TRBJ2-5; possible D gene TRBD1, 5 bases. There are 13 residues in the CDR3. Between the trimmed V and J ends, which lost 5 bases and 0 bases, there was a span of 7 bases. The CDR3 reads CASSRTNQETQYF. CDR3 bases: TGTGCCAGCAGTCGGACAAACCAAGAGACCCAGTACTTC.

V is TRBV21-1 and J is TRBJ2-5; no check of the table's D call, TRBD1, against the DNA was made. TRBV21-1 is classified as a pseudogene. The CDR3 is 22 amino acids. The CDR3 DNA reads as TGTGCCAGCAGCAAACGGAGACAGGAGACGCGCCAGCCTCCCACATTACAAGAGACCCAGTACTTC. Translating it yields CASSKRRQETRQPPTLQETQYF.

The J gene is TRBJ2-3, the V gene TRBV7-7; D is possibly TRBD2 (5 bases). V lost 1 base and J 3 bases, leaving 11 bases between the germline ends. CDR1 is SSHAT and CDR2 is FNYEAQ in the germline V gene (reference sequence). This CDR3 spans 15 amino acids. CDR3 region: CASSLVAGATDTQYF. The CDR3 DNA is TGTGCCAGCAGCTTAGTTGCGGGTGCGACAGATACGCAGTATTTT.

The CDR3 here is CASSGRENQPQHF. The CDR3 region has the DNA TGTGCCAGCAGCGGACGGGAGAATCAGCCCCAGCATTTT. The chain links TRBV12-3 or TRBV12-4 to TRBJ1-5; D is ambiguous. This CDR3 spans 13 amino acids. With 6 bases removed from V and 4 bases from J, the gap between germline ends came to 10 bases.

CDR3 sequence reads: CAISLRQGLQSTGELFF. CDR3 DNA: TGTGCCATCAGTTTAAGACAGGGACTTCAATCCACCGGGGAGCTGTTTTTT. The chain combines TRBV10-3 with TRBJ2-2; maybe TRBD1 (7 bases). This CDR3 region has 17 residues. Trimming pared 5 bases from V and 4 bases from J, leaving 20 bases between. The germline CDR1 and CDR2 sequences are ENHRY and SYGVKD.

The J gene is TRBJ2-6, the V gene TRBV19; 12 bases fit TRBD1. CDR1 LNHDA and CDR2 SQIVND come from the germline V gene (reference sequence). V shed 3 bases, J shed 2 bases, and the junction held 5 bases outside the gene matches. The CDR3 loop spans 18 amino acids. The CDR3 spells CASSIWDRGPAGANVLTF. CDR3 DNA sequence: TGTGCCAGTAGTATTTGGGACAGGGGGCCCGCTGGGGCCAACGTCCTGACTTTC.

The chain recombines TRBV3-1 (or the pseudogene TRBV3-2) with TRBJ2-7; 8 nucleotides match TRBD1. The V gene's germline CDR1 is LGHDT and CDR2 YNNKEL (reference sequence). The CDR3 is made up of 14 amino acids. V was clipped by 4 bases and J by 6 bases; unmatched bases: 8. The CDR3 loop is CASSRRQGFGEQYF. CDR3 DNA: TGTGCCAGCAGCCGTCGACAGGGGTTCGGCGAGCAGTACTTC.

The DNA for the CDR3 is TGCGCCAGCAGTGATAGGAGCGGGGGGCTGAACGAGCAGTACTTC. Translating gives CASSDRSGGLNEQYF. The chain carries TRBV10-2 and TRBJ2-7, with TRBD2 matching 9 bases. This CDR3 comprises 15 residues. Looked up from germline, CDR1 is WSHSY and CDR2 is SAAADI. V shed 3 bases and J 5 bases; nucleotides not matched to a gene: 8.

This clone has more than one count but fewer than ten. The V call is TRBV19, the J call TRBJ2-5; a weak D match, TRBD2 (6 bases). Germline V lookup: CDR1 LNHDA, CDR2 SQIVND (reference sequence). CDR3 length: 13 residues. Between the trimmed V and J ends, which lost 9 bases and 5 bases, there was a span of 16 bases. The CDR3 reads CASRLANGETQYF. Written as DNA, the CDR3 is TGTGCCAGCCGGCTAGCGAATGGGGAGACCCAGTACTTC.

V is TRBV2 and J is TRBJ2-3; 11 bases fit TRBD1. CDR1 is SNHLY, CDR2 FYNNEI, per germline. The junction had 10 bases not matched to a gene; V was cut back by 9 bases and J by 2 bases. CDR3 length: 16 residues. In DNA, the CDR3 is TGTGCCAGTAACACCGGGACAGGGGGAAACACAGATACGCAGTATTTT. Its translation is CASNTGTGGNTDTQYF.

The V gene is TRBV10-3, the J gene TRBJ2-3; 12 bases fit TRBD2. The CDR3 consists of 16 residues. V was pared by 4 bases and J by 5 bases, with 7 bases of the junction left unmatched. Per germline, CDR1 ENHRY and CDR2 SYGVKD. CDR3 nucleotides: TGTGCCATCAGTGGCTCTAGCGGGGGGGCCGGAGATACGCAGTATTTT. Encoded protein: CAISGSSGGAGDTQYF.

This chain connects TRBV5-6 to TRBJ1-1; 10 bases fit TRBD1. The CDR3 totals 14 residues. Germline assignment: CDR1 SGHDT and CDR2 YYEEEE. With 6 bases clipped from V and 3 bases from J, the junction kept 5 bases outside the gene matches. The CDR3 is CASNGDRGDTEAFF. The CDR3 DNA sequence: TGTGCCAGCAACGGGGACAGGGGAGACACTGAAGCTTTCTTT.

The chain combines TRBV6-5 with TRBJ1-5, with D maybe TRBD1 (5 bases). The CDR3 spans 15 residues. V was shortened by 7 bases and J by 0 bases, with 13 bases between the two germline ends. The germline V gene encodes CDR1 MNHEY and CDR2 SVGAGI. CDR3 in DNA: TGTGCCAGCACCATAAACAGGTATAGCAATCAGCCCCAGCATTTT. Its protein product is CASTINRYSNQPQHF.

CDR3 in DNA: TGTGCCAGCAGCTTAGCGTGGGACAGGGGGCTCAACACCTTC. Translating gives CASSLAWDRGLNTF. The V gene is TRBV11-2, the J gene TRBJ1-2, with 12 bases that match TRBD1. The CDR3 loop spans 14 amino acids. V lost 1 base, J lost 12 bases, and 6 bases stayed unmatched. CDR1 is SGHAT and CDR2 is FQNNGV in the germline V gene.

J is TRBJ2-7 and V is TRBV9; TRBD2 might be the D (5 bases). The V and J ends lost 2 bases and 6 bases respectively, with 18 bases between them. The length of the CDR3 is 15 residues. CDR1 is SGDLS and CDR2 is YYNGEE in the germline V gene. The CDR3 here is CASSVSSNTYLEQYF. CDR3 bases: TGTGCCAGCAGCGTTTCTAGCAATACCTACCTCGAGCAGTACTTC.

The V gene is TRBV3-1 (or the pseudogene TRBV3-2), the J gene TRBJ1-1; 8 nucleotides agree with TRBD1. The CDR3 is 15 amino acids. Germline loops: CDR1 LGHDT, CDR2 YNNKEL (reference sequence). With 2 bases clipped from V and 0 bases from J, the junction kept 2 bases outside the gene matches. The CDR3 region has the DNA TGTGCCAGCAGCCAAAGGACAGGGATGAACACTGAAGCTTTCTTT. Translation: CASSQRTGMNTEAFF.

This clone is classed as medium-sized. The chain has TRBV24-1 and TRBJ2-2; no reliable D call. The CDR3 totals 14 residues. Germline-derived CDR1 and CDR2 are KGHDR and SFDVKD. Between the trimmed V and J ends, which lost 5 bases and 5 bases, there was a span of 11 bases. CDR3 region: CATSGYSITGELFF. The CDR3 nucleotides are TGTGCCACCAGTGGATACAGTATAACCGGGGAGCTGTTTTTT.

The CDR3 loop is CASSTLGGFSYEQYF. The CDR3 DNA reads TGTGCCAGCAGCACCCTGGGGGGTTTCTCCTACGAGCAGTACTTC. The chain couples TRBV11-2 to TRBJ2-7; maybe TRBD2 (6 bases). This CDR3 spans 15 amino acids. Germline V gene lookup returns CDR1 SGHAT and CDR2 FQNNGV. V was trimmed by 5 bases and J by 0 bases, leaving 14 bases between them. Full variable domain (rest looked up from reference TRBV11-2 and TRBJ2-7): EAGVAQSPRYKIIEKRQSVAFWCNPISGHATLYWYQQILGQGPKLLIQFQNNGVVDDSQLPKDRFSAERLKGVDSTLKIQPAKLEDSAVYLCASSTLGGFSYEQYFGPGTRLTVT.

The V and J genes are TRBV6-6 and TRBJ2-7; the D is unclear. Trimming removed 4 bases from V and 0 bases from J, with 13 bases in between. This CDR3 has 15 residues. Germline CDR1 MNHNY, CDR2 SVGAGI (reference sequence). For the CDR3, the DNA is TGTGCCAGCAGTTCCACCTCTAAAACCTCCTACGAGCAGTACTTC. It yields the protein CASSSTSKTSYEQYF.

This clone was seen a single time. This chain connects TRBV24-1 to TRBJ1-2, with D possibly TRBD1 on 5 matching bases. Per germline, CDR1 KGHDR and CDR2 SFDVKD. This CDR3 has 15 residues. V lost 3 bases and J 4 bases, leaving 14 bases between the germline ends. The CDR3 region has the DNA TGTGCCACCAGTGATAGCAGGGCGGCCGGCTATGGCTACACCTTC. It is translated as CATSDSRAAGYGYTF.